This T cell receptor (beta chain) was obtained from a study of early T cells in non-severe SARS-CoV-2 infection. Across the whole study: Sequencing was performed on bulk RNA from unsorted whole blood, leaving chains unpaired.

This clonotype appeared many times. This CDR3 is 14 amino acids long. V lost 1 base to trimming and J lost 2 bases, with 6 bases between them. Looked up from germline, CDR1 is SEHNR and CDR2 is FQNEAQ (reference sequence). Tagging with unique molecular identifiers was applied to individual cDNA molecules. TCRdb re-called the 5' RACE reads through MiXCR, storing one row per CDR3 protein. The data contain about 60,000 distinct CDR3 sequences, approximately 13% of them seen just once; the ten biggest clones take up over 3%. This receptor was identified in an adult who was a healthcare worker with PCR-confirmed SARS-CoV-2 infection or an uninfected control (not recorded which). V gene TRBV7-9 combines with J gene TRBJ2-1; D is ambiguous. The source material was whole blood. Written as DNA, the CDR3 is TGTGCCAGCAGCTTAGACGGCGCCTACAATGAGCAGTTCTTC. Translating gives CASSLDGAYNEQFF. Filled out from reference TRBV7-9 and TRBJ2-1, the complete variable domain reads DTGVSQNPRHKITKRGQNVTFRCDPISEHNRLYWYRQTLGQGPEFLTYFQNEAQLEKSRLLSDRFSAERPKGSFSTLEIQRTEQGDSAMYLCASSLDGAYNEQFFGPGTRLTVL.